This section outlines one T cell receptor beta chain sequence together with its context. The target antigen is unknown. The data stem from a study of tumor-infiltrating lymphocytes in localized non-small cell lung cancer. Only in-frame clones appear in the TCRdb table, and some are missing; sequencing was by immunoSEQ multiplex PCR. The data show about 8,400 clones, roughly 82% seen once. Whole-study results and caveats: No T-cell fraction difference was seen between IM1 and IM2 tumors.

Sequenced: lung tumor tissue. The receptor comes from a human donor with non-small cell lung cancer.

CDR3: CASNSRGTSAYEQYF. In DNA form, the CDR3 reads TGTGCCAGCAATTCCAGGGGGACTAGCGCATACGAGCAGTACTTC. J is TRBJ2-7 and V is TRBV28, with 10 positions matching TRBD2. Germline V gives CDR1 MDHEN, CDR2 SYDVKM. The CDR3 consists of 15 residues. After removal of 7 bases from V and 4 bases from J, the junction contained 10 bases not matched to a gene.